A selection of T cell receptor beta chains follows, all from one sample in a study of blood T cell repertoires in COVID-19. The table came from immunoSEQ multiplex PCR; TCRdb's copy has only in-frame clones and leaves some out. The sample has under 200,000 clones, more than 70% seen once. The source material was PBMCs or T cells enriched from blood (not recorded which). The receptor source for this set is a man aged 55 to 69 who had recovered from COVID-19. The CDR3 runs from the conserved cysteine through the conserved F or W. Fields, in order: V gene, D gene, CDR3 protein. The D gene is left open where the match is weak.

TRBV9	.	CASSVGRAPGELFF
TRBV7-2	TRBD1	CASSLDGQGGNQPQHF
TRBV10-3	TRBD1	CAITDRENTGELFF
TRBV7-5	.	CVRSRGGAHQPQHF
TRBV3-1/TRBV3-2	.	CASSQRGGQNSPLHF
TRBV28	.	CASSTGTGANVLTF
TRBV5-1	TRBD1	CASSSGQYNEQFF
TRBV19	.	CASSPQGRTDTQYF
TRBV5-1	.	CASSLSGENTEAFF
TRBV28	TRBD1	CASRDQQGAGGYTF
TRBV5-1	.	CASSLLISGGRTEAFF
TRBV10-3	TRBD1	CASQGATGNQPQHF
TRBV9	.	CASSPRGSGTGRNEKLFF
TRBV15	.	CATSRGGASNSPLHF
TRBV6-1	.	CASSESGRGSYNEQFF
TRBV6-5	TRBD1	CASRFRDRQGETQYF
TRBV7-2	TRBD1	CASSQDRPYEQYF
TRBV18	.	CASSPPSRTYEQYF
TRBV10-3	.	CAISESFGGTQYF
TRBV5-6	TRBD1	CASSPLRQGVYNEQFF
TRBV29-1	TRBD1	CSVAGTGRTDTQYF
TRBV7-2	.	CASSLGVVAETQYF